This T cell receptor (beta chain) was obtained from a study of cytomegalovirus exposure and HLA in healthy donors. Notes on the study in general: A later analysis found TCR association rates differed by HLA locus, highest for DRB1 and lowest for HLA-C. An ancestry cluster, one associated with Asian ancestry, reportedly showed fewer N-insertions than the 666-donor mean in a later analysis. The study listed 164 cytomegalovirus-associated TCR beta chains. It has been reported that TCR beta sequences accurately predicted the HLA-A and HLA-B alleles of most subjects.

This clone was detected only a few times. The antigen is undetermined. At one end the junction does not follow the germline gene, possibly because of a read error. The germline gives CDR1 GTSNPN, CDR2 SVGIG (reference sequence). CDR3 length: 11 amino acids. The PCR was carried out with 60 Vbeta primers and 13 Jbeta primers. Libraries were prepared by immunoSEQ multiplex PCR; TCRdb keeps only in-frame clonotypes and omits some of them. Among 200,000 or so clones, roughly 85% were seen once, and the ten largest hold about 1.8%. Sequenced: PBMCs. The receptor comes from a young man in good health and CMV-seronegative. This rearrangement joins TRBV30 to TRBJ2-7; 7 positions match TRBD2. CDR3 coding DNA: TGTGCCTGGGAAAACGGGAGGCGCGGGCACTTC. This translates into CAWENGRRGHF. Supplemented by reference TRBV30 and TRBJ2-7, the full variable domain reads SQTIHQWPATLVQPVGSPLSLECTVEGTSNPNLYWYRQAAGRGLQLLFYSVGIGQISSEVPQNLSASRPQDRQFILSSKKLLLSDSGFYLCAWENGRRGHFGPGTRLTVT.